The 3 T cell receptor beta chains listed next were all sequenced from one sample in a study of response to subunit inactivated influenza vaccine. TCRdb fed the RT-PCR reads into MiXCR, producing one record per CDR3 protein. This sample has more than 450,000 distinct CDR3 sequences, with around 11% found just once. The sample also formed part of further work on T cells expressing NK-cell markers. That report adds: TCR beta libraries carry UMIs added by 5'RACE template switching.

This specimen consisted of PBMCs from blood, obtained on the day of vaccination. All receptors come from a man in his forties or fifties who received an inactivated influenza vaccine.

The chain links TRBV5-1 to TRBJ2-1; the D gene is possibly TRBD1 (7 bases). Trimming removed 7 bases at V and 1 base at J, with 15 bases between. Germline V gene data show CDR1 as SGHRS and CDR2 as YFSETQ. The length of the CDR3 is 15 residues. The CDR3 DNA reads TGCGCCAGCGCCAACCCAGGGGGGTCCTACAATGAGCAGTTCTTC. It codes for CASANPGGSYNEQFF.

The CDR3 loop reads CASSQDARDTQYF. DNA of the CDR3: TGCGCCAGCAGCCAAGACGCTAGAGATACGCAGTATTTT. The chain carries TRBV4-3 and TRBJ2-3; D call uncertain. Per the germline V gene, CDR1 is LGHNA and CDR2 is YSLEER. The CDR3 extends over 13 amino acids. V was pared by 0 bases and J by 5 bases, with 6 bases between.

The V and J genes are TRBV2 and TRBJ1-1; 7 positions match TRBD1. The CDR3 runs to 11 residues. The V gene end was trimmed by 5 bases and the J gene end by 11 bases; junction bases not matched to a gene: 5. Looked up from germline, CDR1 is SNHLY and CDR2 is FYNNEI. The CDR3 is CASSRDSGAFF. CDR3 bases: TGTGCCAGCAGTCGGGACAGCGGGGCTTTCTTT.